This TCR beta chain was obtained from a study of cytomegalovirus exposure and HLA in healthy donors. Study at large: Inside one of the first data releases sat around 80 million unique TCRs taken from HLA-typed donors.

Researchers ran the PCR with 60 Vbeta and 13 Jbeta primers. Sequencing was performed with immunoSEQ multiplex PCR; in TCRdb, only in-frame clones are kept and a portion is missing. The sample carries nearly 110,000 clones, 65% to 75% recorded once. Germline V gene sequence: CDR1 LNHNV, CDR2 YYDKDF (reference sequence). V shed 6 bases and J shed 4 bases, with 7 bases lying between them. CDR3 length equals 12 residues. Points from the study as a whole: Because they were indistinguishable, some V segments, including TRBV6-2 and TRBV6-3, were excluded. A later analysis showed HLA-associated TCR beta chains outstripping equally common others in clonal expansion.

To note about this clone: Its antigen remains unidentified.

The TCR originated in a female donor in good health and CMV-seronegative. V usage is TRBV15 and J usage is TRBJ2-1; unclear D gene. Sequenced input: PBMCs. The CDR3 loop reads CATRKRYNEQFF. DNA for the CDR3: TGTGCCACCAGAAAGAGATACAATGAGCAGTTCTTC.